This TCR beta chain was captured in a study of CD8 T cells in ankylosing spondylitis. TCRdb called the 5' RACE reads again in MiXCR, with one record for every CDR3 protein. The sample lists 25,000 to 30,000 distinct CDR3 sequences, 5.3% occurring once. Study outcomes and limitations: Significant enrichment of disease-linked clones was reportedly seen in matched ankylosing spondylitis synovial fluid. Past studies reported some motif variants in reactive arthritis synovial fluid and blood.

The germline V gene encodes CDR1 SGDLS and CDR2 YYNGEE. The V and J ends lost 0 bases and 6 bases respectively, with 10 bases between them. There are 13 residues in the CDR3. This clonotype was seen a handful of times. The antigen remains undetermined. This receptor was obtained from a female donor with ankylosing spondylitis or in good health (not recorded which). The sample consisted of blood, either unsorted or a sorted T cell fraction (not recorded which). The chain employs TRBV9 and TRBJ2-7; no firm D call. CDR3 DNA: TGTGCCAGCAGCGTAGTTCAGGCAGCCGAGCAGTACTTC. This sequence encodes CASSVVQAAEQYF.